The T cell receptor beta chain under discussion was sequenced for a study of cytomegalovirus exposure and HLA in healthy donors. Study conclusions and caveats: The presence/absence work took it that sequencing depth was about the same across donors. In a later analysis, TCR beta V- and J-gene trimming showed a link to a missense DCLRE1C variant.

This clone has only one observation. Its antigen is still unknown. The CDR3 totals 13 residues. CDR1 is LNHDA, CDR2 SQIVND, per germline (reference sequence). V was pared by 6 bases and J by 7 bases, with 13 bases between. PCR was performed using 60 Vbeta and 13 Jbeta primers. Some clones are missing from TCRdb's copy, which holds only in-frame ones; the method was immunoSEQ multiplex PCR. The data hold 90,000 to 130,000 clones, with around 75% observed a single time. The sequence came from a woman aged 25 to 45 in good health and CMV-seronegative. V gene TRBV19 combines with J gene TRBJ1-5; D is possibly TRBD1 (6 bases). Material: PBMCs. Here the CDR3 reads CASSFPGVQPQHF. Here the CDR3 DNA reads TGTGCCAGTAGCTTTCCAGGGGTACAGCCCCAGCATTTT.